This T cell receptor beta chain stems from a study of cytomegalovirus exposure and HLA in healthy donors. Vbeta (60) and Jbeta (13) primers were used in the PCR. The method was immunoSEQ multiplex PCR; TCRdb's version includes in-frame clones alone and lacks a portion of them. The sample shows about 130,000 clones, around 78% of them seen only once. The CDR3 is made up of 13 amino acids. Trimming pared 6 bases from V and 1 base from J, leaving 9 bases between. CDR1 MDHEN and CDR2 SYDVKM come from the germline V gene. Source material: PBMCs. This receptor was obtained from a man aged 40-50 years in good health and CMV-seronegative. The chain links TRBV28 to TRBJ1-2; D remains unclear. In DNA, the CDR3 is TGTGCCAGCAGGTCGTCTAGTAACTATGGCTACACCTTC. Translating it yields CASRSSSNYGYTF.